Listed here is a single TCR beta chain. Deletions cut 0 bases from V and 4 bases from J, with 15 bases between. There are 17 residues in the CDR3. Per germline, CDR1 SGHDN and CDR2 FVKESK. These data originate in a study of neoadjuvant anti-PD-1 for oral cavity cancer. Assay used: immunoSEQ multiplex PCR; TCRdb lists only in-frame clones, some missing. The table has 10,000 to 15,000 clones, less than 80% seen once. Indicated time point: after neoadjuvant nivolumab, at surgical resection. No culture or expansion preceded analysis of these blood cells. The V and J genes are TRBV14 and TRBJ2-2; the D gene is possibly TRBD2 (5 bases). The sequence was obtained from a person between 40 and 85 years old with oral cavity squamous cell carcinoma. The sequencing here drew on PBMCs, taken after nivolumab (anti-PD-1) treatment. CDR3 DNA sequence: TGTGCCAGCAGCCAAGATCGCTGGCCCGCGGGCACCGGGGAGCTGTTTTTT. Protein product: CASSQDRWPAGTGELFF.